The 3 T cell receptor beta chains given below trace back to one sample, sequenced in a study of neoadjuvant anti-PD-1 for oral cavity cancer. Libraries were prepared by immunoSEQ multiplex PCR; TCRdb keeps only in-frame clonotypes and omits some of them. The table shows approximately 13,000 clones, with roughly three quarters occurring only once. Time point given: after neoadjuvant nivolumab, at surgical resection. The material sequenced was PBMCs, taken after nivolumab (anti-PD-1) treatment. The receptor set was obtained from a person aged 40-85 years with oral cavity squamous cell carcinoma.

In this sample, this clone turned up once. The V and J genes are TRBV6-1 and TRBJ1-5; D is possibly TRBD1 (6 bases). The germline V and J ends were trimmed by 1 base and 6 bases, with 16 bases remaining between them. The CDR3 spans 16 residues. Germline V gives CDR1 MNHNS, CDR2 SASEGT. As DNA, the CDR3 is TGTGCCAGCAGTGAAGGTACAGGGACTCACGCTCAGCCCCAGCATTTT. It translates to CASSEGTGTHAQPQHF.

V gene TRBV6-5 combines with J gene TRBJ1-5, with 7 positions matching TRBD1. Trimming took 6 bases from V and 7 from J; bases not matched to a gene: 3. The CDR3 has 12 amino acids. The germline CDR1 and CDR2 sequences are MNHEY and SVGAGI. CDR3: CASRQGRQPQHF. CDR3 coding DNA: TGTGCCAGCAGACAGGGGAGGCAGCCCCAGCATTTT.

This rearrangement joins TRBV7-4 to TRBJ2-7, with 10 bases matching TRBD1. With 3 bases clipped from V and 4 bases from J, the junction kept 3 bases outside the gene matches. The CDR3 sequence is 14 residues long. Germline V gene data show CDR1 as SGHVT and CDR2 as SQSDAQ. The chain's CDR3 is CASSFDRGRYEQYF. In nucleotides, the CDR3 is TGTGCCAGCAGCTTCGACAGGGGGCGGTACGAGCAGTACTTC.